The 3 T cell receptor beta chains presented below share a single source sample, sequenced in a study of cytomegalovirus exposure and HLA in healthy donors. PCR used 60 Vbeta primers and 13 Jbeta primers. Profiling relied on immunoSEQ multiplex PCR, and the TCRdb table lists in-frame clones only, not all of them. The sample carries about 220,000 clones, about 74% recorded once. Sample: PBMCs. All receptors come from a woman younger than 45 in good health and CMV-seronegative.

Only a few counts were recorded for this clone. The gene calls are TRBV6-1 and TRBJ1-1; weak D call: TRBD1 (5 bases). In germline, CDR1 is MNHNS, CDR2 SASEGT. Trimming took off 7 bases at V and 1 base at J, with 16 bases between the two ends. The CDR3 consists of 15 residues. The CDR3 sequence is CASISRGLGNTEAFF. The CDR3 DNA reads as TGTGCCAGCATTTCTCGGGGGTTGGGGAACACTGAAGCTTTCTTT.

This clone was observed a single time. The V call is TRBV30, the J call TRBJ1-3, with TRBD1 identical over 8 bases. The CDR3 sequence is 14 residues long. The germline gives CDR1 GTSNPN, CDR2 SVGIG (reference sequence). V was pared by 2 bases and J by 2 bases, with 2 bases of the junction left unmatched. CDR3 nucleotide sequence: TGTGCCTGGAGTACAGGGGGACCTGGAAACACCATATATTTT. Its protein product is CAWSTGGPGNTIYF.

The V and J genes are TRBV7-2 and TRBJ2-3; 7 nucleotides match TRBD1. Germline trimming cut 5 bases from V and 2 bases from J; bases unmatched to any gene: 13. The CDR3 runs to 17 residues. CDR1 SGHTA and CDR2 FQGNSA come from the germline V gene. This CDR3 reads CASSPDRDRRYTDTQYF. For the CDR3, the DNA is TGTGCCAGCAGCCCAGACCGGGACAGAAGATACACAGATACGCAGTATTTT. Based on the CDR3 plus reference TRBV7-2 and TRBJ2-3, the full variable domain is GAGVSQSPSNKVTEKGKDVELRCDPISGHTALYWYRQSLGQGLEFLIYFQGNSAPDKSGLPSDRFSAERTGGSVSTLTIQRTQQEDSAVYLCASSPDRDRRYTDTQYFGPGTRLTVL.